The rows below give T cell receptor beta chains drawn from one sample of a study of blood T cell repertoires in COVID-19. Profiled with immunoSEQ multiplex PCR; TCRdb holds only in-frame clones, not every one. Among 90,000 to 120,000 clones, 80% to 90% were seen once, and the ten largest hold roughly 32%. Input material: peripheral blood. The receptors here all came from an elderly woman with acute or convalescent COVID-19. CDR3s include the opening cysteine and the closing phenylalanine or tryptophan. The D gene is left open where the match is weak. Clone size is given for some rows only: seen once, a few or many times, or a class if the clone is expanded.

V	J	D	size	CDR3	DNA
TRBV5-1	TRBJ2-3	TRBD2	.	CASSRASGGVTDTQYF	TGCGCCAGCAGCCGCGCTAGCGGGGGGGTCACAGATACGCAGTATTTT
TRBV4-1	TRBJ1-1	TRBD1	.	CASSQHRGMNTEAFF	TGCGCCAGCAGCCAACACAGGGGGATGAACACTGAAGCTTTCTTT
TRBV7-2	TRBJ2-7	TRBD1	.	CASSLRGQVGYEQYF	TGTGCCAGCAGCTTAAGGGGGCAGGTGGGCTACGAGCAGTACTTC
TRBV29-1	TRBJ1-3	TRBD1	once	CSVLWTGANTIYF	TGCAGCGTTCTTTGGACAGGGGCGAACACCATATATTTT
TRBV6-4	TRBJ2-1	TRBD1	.	CASSEGDNRGLVDEQFF	TGTGCCAGCAGTGAAGGAGATAACAGGGGGCTGGTCGATGAGCAGTTCTTC
TRBV7-2	TRBJ2-5	.	.	CASSPAETQYF	TGTGCCAGCAGCCCCGCGGAGACCCAGTACTTC
TRBV7-9	TRBJ1-1	.	.	CASSLAVRQNTEAFF	TGTGCCAGCAGCTTAGCGGTGAGACAGAACACTGAAGCTTTCTTT
TRBV7-9	TRBJ2-7	.	once	CASSVVPSGEQYF	TGTGCCAGCTCCGTGGTCCCCTCCGGCGAGCAGTACTTC
TRBV5-1	TRBJ2-7	TRBD1	.	CASSGDSISYEQYF	TGCGCCAGCAGCGGGGACAGTATCTCCTACGAGCAGTACTTC
TRBV13	TRBJ2-1	.	once	CASSVGLNEQFF	TGTGCCAGCTCCGTGGGACTCAATGAGCAGTTCTTC
TRBV5-4	TRBJ2-2	.	.	CASSSPLGSGTGELFF	TGTGCCAGCAGCTCGCCACTCGGCTCCGGGACCGGGGAGCTGTTTTTT
TRBV5-1	TRBJ1-2	TRBD1	.	CASRRETGDGYTF	TGCGCCAGCAGGCGTGAAACAGGGGATGGCTACACCTTC
TRBV2	TRBJ1-6	TRBD1	.	CASKPGTGVYNSPLHF	TGTGCCAGCAAACCCGGGACAGGGGTTTATAATTCACCCCTCCACTTT
TRBV28	TRBJ2-7	TRBD1	.	CASSSGQGTGEQYF	TGTGCCAGCAGTTCCGGACAGGGGACGGGCGAGCAGTACTTC
TRBV11-2	TRBJ1-1	TRBD1	.	CASSKSGTGVTEAFF	TGTGCCAGCAGCAAGTCCGGGACAGGGGTCACTGAAGCTTTCTTT
TRBV5-4	TRBJ2-5	TRBD1	.	CASSSGPTGVGQETQYF	TGTGCCAGCAGCAGTGGCCCTACAGGGGTCGGACAAGAGACCCAGTACTTC
TRBV18	TRBJ1-5	.	.	CASSEGGNQPQHF	TGTGCCAGCTCAGAGGGAGGCAATCAGCCCCAGCATTTT
TRBV28	TRBJ2-7	.	.	CASSTFKGAYEQYF	TGTGCCAGCAGTACATTCAAAGGGGCCTACGAGCAGTACTTC
TRBV27	TRBJ1-5	.	.	CASSRSGRSNQPQHF	TGTGCCAGCAGTAGGTCAGGGCGTAGCAATCAGCCCCAGCATTTT
TRBV7-9	TRBJ2-1	.	.	CASSLGFRGNEQFF	TGTGCCAGCAGCTTAGGTTTCAGGGGAAATGAGCAGTTCTTC
TRBV28	TRBJ2-2	TRBD1	.	CASSKRSPGGGELFF	TGTGCCAGCAGTAAAAGATCTCCAGGGGGCGGGGAGCTGTTTTTT
TRBV7-8	TRBJ1-5	.	.	CASSRDTISNQPQHF	TGTGCCAGCAGCCGAGACACTATTAGCAATCAGCCCCAGCATTTT
TRBV2	TRBJ2-5	.	.	CASSEHRVGETQYF	TGTGCCAGCAGTGAACATCGGGTTGGAGAGACCCAGTACTTC
TRBV9	TRBJ1-5	.	.	CASSVEDSNQPQHF	TGTGCCAGCAGCGTGGAGGACAGCAATCAGCCCCAGCATTTT
TRBV5-5	TRBJ1-2	.	.	CASSPDTYGYTF	TGTGCCAGCAGCCCGGACACCTATGGCTACACCTTC
TRBV14	TRBJ1-2	.	.	CASSLSPGNYGYTF	TGTGCCAGCAGCCTAAGTCCGGGGAACTATGGCTACACCTTC
TRBV9	TRBJ1-6	TRBD1	.	CASSVAGGGSPLHF	TGTGCCAGCAGCGTAGCAGGGGGTGGATCACCCCTCCACTTT
TRBV7-9	TRBJ2-1	TRBD2	few	CASSLRGTGLAGKFEQFF	TGTGCCAGCAGCTTAAGGGGTACCGGACTAGCGGGGAAATTTGAGCAGTTCTTC
TRBV5-6	TRBJ2-5	.	.	CASSLVGAPGQETQYF	TGTGCCAGCAGCTTGGTGGGGGCGCCGGGCCAAGAGACCCAGTACTTC
TRBV7-8	TRBJ2-5	TRBD1	.	CASSLGDRVEETQYF	TGTGCCAGCAGCTTAGGGGACAGGGTTGAGGAGACCCAGTACTTC
TRBV29-1	TRBJ2-1	.	few	CSLRWYNEQFF	TGCAGCCTACGGTGGTACAATGAGCAGTTCTTC
TRBV7-8	TRBJ2-7	TRBD1	.	CASSRRDRNEQYF	TGTGCCAGCAGCCGCCGGGACAGAAACGAGCAGTACTTC
TRBV11-2	TRBJ2-7	.	medium-sized	CASRSTPGTSEQYF	TGTGCCAGCAGATCCACTCCCGGGACAAGCGAGCAGTACTTC
TRBV5-5	TRBJ1-3	.	.	CASSLALPGNTIYF	TGTGCCAGCAGCTTGGCACTGCCCGGAAACACCATATATTTT
TRBV28	TRBJ2-7	TRBD1	.	CATPPDRGRPDEQYF	TGTGCCACCCCCCCGGACAGGGGGCGCCCCGACGAGCAGTACTTC
TRBV5-1	TRBJ1-3	.	.	CASSFGTRVSGNTIYF	TGCGCCAGCAGCTTTGGGACAAGGGTCTCTGGAAACACCATATATTTT
TRBV7-9	TRBJ2-7	.	.	CASSDRSSYEQYF	TGTGCCAGCAGCGACCGGAGCTCCTACGAGCAGTACTTC
TRBV11-2	TRBJ2-1	.	once	CASSLEYDTVNNEQFF	TGTGCCAGCAGCTTAGAGTACGATACGGTAAACAATGAGCAGTTCTTC
TRBV30	TRBJ1-1	.	.	CACSLGMNTEAFF	TGTGCCTGCTCTCTAGGCATGAACACTGAAGCTTTCTTT
TRBV5-4	TRBJ2-5	.	.	CASSLRGGEETQYF	TGTGCCAGCAGCTTGAGAGGGGGGGAAGAGACCCAGTACTTC
TRBV3-1/TRBV3-2	TRBJ1-1	.	.	CASSLQGNTEAFF	TGTGCCAGCAGCCTTCAGGGGAACACTGAAGCTTTCTTT
TRBV5-4	TRBJ1-6	TRBD1	.	CASSLGPDRADSPLHF	TGTGCCAGCAGCTTGGGGCCCGACAGGGCAGATTCACCCCTCCACTTT
TRBV7-9	TRBJ2-7	TRBD1	.	CASSYRTGRYEQYF	TGTGCCAGCAGCTACCGGACAGGTCGGTACGAGCAGTACTTC
TRBV21-1	TRBJ2-3	.	.	CASSIERGGVSCTDTQYF	TGTGCCAGCAGCATTGAGCGGGGGGGCGTCTCTTGCACAGATACGCAGTATTTT
TRBV6-5	TRBJ1-1	TRBD1	.	CASRGTGEAFF	TGTGCCAGCAGGGGGACAGGTGAAGCTTTCTTT
TRBV18	TRBJ2-7	TRBD2	.	CASSTSGGASHEQYF	TGTGCCAGCTCCACTAGCGGGGGGGCCTCCCACGAGCAGTACTTC
TRBV3-1/TRBV3-2	TRBJ2-7	.	.	CASSHGSSYEQYF	TGTGCCAGCAGCCACGGGTCTTCCTACGAGCAGTACTTC
TRBV9	TRBJ2-1	.	.	CASSPRGAGSSYNEQFF	TGTGCCAGCAGCCCCCGCGGGGCGGGAAGCTCCTACAATGAGCAGTTCTTC
TRBV7-2	TRBJ1-5	.	once	CASSPQSNQPQHF	TGTGCCAGCAGCCCACAATCGAATCAGCCCCAGCATTTT
TRBV10-3	TRBJ2-5	TRBD1	.	CAIRGTGGSETQYF	TGTGCCATCAGGGGGACAGGGGGCTCCGAGACCCAGTACTTC
TRBV6-5	TRBJ1-5	.	.	CASMYNSNQPQHF	TGTGCCAGCATGTACAATAGCAATCAGCCCCAGCATTTT
TRBV5-1	TRBJ2-7	TRBD1	.	CASSLQGASYEQYF	TGCGCCAGCAGCTTACAGGGGGCCTCCTACGAGCAGTACTTC
TRBV29-1	TRBJ2-7	.	.	CSVGSNGQNYEQYF	TGCAGCGTTGGGTCCAATGGACAAAACTACGAGCAGTACTTC
TRBV7-6	TRBJ2-7	.	.	CASSLEAPKLASSYEQYF	TGTGCCAGCAGCTTAGAGGCGCCCAAATTAGCGAGCTCCTACGAGCAGTACTTC